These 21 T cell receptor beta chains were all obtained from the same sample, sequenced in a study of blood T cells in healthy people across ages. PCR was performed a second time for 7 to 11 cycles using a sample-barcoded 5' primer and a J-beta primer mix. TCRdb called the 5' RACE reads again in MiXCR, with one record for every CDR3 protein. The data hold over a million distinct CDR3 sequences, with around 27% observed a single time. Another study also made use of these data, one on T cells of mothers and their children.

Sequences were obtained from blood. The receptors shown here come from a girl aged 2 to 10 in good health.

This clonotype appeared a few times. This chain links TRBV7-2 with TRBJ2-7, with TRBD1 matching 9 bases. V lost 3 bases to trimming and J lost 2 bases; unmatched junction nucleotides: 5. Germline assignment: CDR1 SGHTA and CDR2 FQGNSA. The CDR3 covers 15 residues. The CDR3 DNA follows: TGTGCCAGCAGCTTCTCAGGGACAGGGACCTACGAGCAGTACTTC. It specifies CASSFSGTGTYEQYF.

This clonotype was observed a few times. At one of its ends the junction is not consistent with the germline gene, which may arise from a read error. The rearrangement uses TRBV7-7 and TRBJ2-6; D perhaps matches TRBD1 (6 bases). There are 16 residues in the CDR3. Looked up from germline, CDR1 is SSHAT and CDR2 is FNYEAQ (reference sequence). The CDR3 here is CASSSRGISGANVLTF. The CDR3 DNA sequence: TGTGCTAGCAGCTCCAGGGGCATATCTGGGGCCAACGTCCTGACTTTC.

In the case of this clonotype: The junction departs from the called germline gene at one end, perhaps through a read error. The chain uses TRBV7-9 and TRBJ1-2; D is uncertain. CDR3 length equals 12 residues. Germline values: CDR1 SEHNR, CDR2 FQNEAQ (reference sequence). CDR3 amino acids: CASRYANYGYTF. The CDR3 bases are TGTGCCAGCAGATACGCTAATTATGGCTACACCTTC.

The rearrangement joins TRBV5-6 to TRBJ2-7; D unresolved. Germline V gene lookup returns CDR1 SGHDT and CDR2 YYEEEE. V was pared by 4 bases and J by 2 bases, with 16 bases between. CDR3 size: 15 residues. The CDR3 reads CASSLLISEPYEQYF. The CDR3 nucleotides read TGTGCCAGCAGCCTCTTGATCAGCGAGCCCTACGAGCAGTACTTC.

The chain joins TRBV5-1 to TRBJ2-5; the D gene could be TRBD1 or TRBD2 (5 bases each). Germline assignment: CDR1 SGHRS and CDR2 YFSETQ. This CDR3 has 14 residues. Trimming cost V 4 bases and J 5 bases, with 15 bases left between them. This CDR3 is CASSVGTGRETQYF. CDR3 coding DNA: TGCGCCAGCAGCGTCGGGACCGGCCGGGAGACCCAGTACTTC.

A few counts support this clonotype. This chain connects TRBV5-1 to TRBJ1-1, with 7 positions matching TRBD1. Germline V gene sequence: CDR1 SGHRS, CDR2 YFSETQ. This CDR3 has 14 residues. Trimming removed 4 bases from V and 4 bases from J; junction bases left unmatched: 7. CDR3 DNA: TGCGCCAGCAGCCGGGGGCCAGGGGGCACTGAAGCTTTCTTT. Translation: CASSRGPGGTEAFF.

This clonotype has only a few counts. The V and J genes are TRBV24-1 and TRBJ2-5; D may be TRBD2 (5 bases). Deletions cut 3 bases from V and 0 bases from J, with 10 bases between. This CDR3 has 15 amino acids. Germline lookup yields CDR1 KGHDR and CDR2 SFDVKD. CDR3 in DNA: TGTGCCACCAGTGATCCGGACGGGGACCAAGAGACCCAGTACTTC. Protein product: CATSDPDGDQETQYF.

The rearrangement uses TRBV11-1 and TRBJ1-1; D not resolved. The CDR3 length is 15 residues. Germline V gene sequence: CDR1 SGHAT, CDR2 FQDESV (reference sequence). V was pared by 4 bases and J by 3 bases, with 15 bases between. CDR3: CASSSYLLGDTEAFF. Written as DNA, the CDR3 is TGTGCCAGCAGCTCGTACCTTCTCGGGGACACTGAAGCTTTCTTT.

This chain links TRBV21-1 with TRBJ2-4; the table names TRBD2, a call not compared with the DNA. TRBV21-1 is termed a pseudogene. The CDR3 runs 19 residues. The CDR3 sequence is CASSVWVAGAPGAKNIQYF. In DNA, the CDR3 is TGTGCCAGCAGCGTATGGGTAGCGGGAGCCCCCGGGGCCAAAAACATTCAGTACTTC.

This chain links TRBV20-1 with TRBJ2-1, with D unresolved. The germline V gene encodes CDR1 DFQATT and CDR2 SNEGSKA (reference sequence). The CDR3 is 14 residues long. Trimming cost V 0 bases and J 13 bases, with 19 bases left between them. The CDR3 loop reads CSARDFPIEAQQFF. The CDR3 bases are TGCAGTGCTAGAGATTTCCCGATTGAGGCCCAACAGTTCTTC.

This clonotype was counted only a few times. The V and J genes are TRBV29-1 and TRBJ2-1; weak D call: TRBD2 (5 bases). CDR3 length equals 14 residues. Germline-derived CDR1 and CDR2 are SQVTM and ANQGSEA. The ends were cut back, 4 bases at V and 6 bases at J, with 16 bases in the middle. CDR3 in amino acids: CSVASSPLSNEQFF. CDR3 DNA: TGCAGCGTTGCGTCTAGCCCCCTAAGCAATGAGCAGTTCTTC.

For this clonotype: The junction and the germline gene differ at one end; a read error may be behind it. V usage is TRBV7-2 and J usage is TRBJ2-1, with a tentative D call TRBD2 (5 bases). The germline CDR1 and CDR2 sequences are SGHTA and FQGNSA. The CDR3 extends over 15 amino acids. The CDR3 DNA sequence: TGTGCCAGCAGCTTCCCAGGAGGCTCCTACATTGAGCAGTTCTTC. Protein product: CASSFPGGSYIEQFF.

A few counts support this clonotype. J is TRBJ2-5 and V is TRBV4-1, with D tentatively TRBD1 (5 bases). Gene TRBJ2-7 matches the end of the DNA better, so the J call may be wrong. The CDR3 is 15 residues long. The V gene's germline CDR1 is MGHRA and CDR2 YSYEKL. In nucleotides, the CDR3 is TGCGCCAGCAGCCAGGAACTCAGGGTGGGATACGAGCAGTACTTC. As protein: CASSQELRVGYEQYF.

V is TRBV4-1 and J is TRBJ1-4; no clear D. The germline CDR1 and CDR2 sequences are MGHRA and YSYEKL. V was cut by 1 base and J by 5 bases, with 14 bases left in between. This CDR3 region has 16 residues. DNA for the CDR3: TGCGCCAGCAGCCAAGGAATCGGACTCAGCAATGAAAAACTGTTTTTT. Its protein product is CASSQGIGLSNEKLFF.

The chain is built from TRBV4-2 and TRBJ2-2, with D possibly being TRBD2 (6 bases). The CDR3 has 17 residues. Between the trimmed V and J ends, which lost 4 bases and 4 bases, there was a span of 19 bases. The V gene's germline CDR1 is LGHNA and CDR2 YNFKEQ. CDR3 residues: CASSPLTSLAGTGELFF. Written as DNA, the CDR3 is TGTGCCAGCAGCCCGCTAACTAGCCTGGCGGGCACCGGGGAGCTGTTTTTT.

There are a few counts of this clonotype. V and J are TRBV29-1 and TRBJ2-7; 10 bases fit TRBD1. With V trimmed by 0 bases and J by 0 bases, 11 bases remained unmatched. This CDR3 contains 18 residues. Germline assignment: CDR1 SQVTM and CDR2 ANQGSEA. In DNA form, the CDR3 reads TGCAGCGTTGAAGATCAACCCGGGACAGGGGACCACTCCTACGAGCAGTACTTC. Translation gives CSVEDQPGTGDHSYEQYF.

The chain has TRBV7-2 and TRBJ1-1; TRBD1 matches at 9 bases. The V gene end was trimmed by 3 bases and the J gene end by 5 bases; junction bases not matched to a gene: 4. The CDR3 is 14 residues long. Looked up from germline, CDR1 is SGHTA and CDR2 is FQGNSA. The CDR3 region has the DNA TGTGCCAGCAGCTTTCTACAGGGGGCGACTGAAGCTTTCTTT. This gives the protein CASSFLQGATEAFF.

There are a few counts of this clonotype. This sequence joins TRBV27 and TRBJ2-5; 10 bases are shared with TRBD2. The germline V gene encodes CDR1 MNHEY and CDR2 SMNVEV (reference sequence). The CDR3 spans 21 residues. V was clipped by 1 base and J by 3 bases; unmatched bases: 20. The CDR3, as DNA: TGTGCCAGCAGTTTATTGGCCCCGACTAGCGGGCACGGAAGAACCGAAGAGACCCAGTACTTC. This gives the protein CASSLLAPTSGHGRTEETQYF.

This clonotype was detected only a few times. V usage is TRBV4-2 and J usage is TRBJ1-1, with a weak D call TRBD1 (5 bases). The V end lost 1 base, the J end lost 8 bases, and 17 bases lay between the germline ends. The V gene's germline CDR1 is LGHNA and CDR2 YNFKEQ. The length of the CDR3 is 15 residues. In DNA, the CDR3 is TGTGCCAGCAGCCAAGGAGGGGAGCCAGGGCAGGAAGCTTTCTTT. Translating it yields CASSQGGEPGQEAFF.

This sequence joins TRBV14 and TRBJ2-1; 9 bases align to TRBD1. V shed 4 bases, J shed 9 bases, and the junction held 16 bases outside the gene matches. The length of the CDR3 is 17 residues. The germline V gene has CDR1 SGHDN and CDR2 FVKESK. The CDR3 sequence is CASSPAPRDRALVEQFF. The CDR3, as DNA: TGTGCCAGCAGCCCCGCCCCCCGGGACAGGGCGCTCGTTGAGCAGTTCTTC.

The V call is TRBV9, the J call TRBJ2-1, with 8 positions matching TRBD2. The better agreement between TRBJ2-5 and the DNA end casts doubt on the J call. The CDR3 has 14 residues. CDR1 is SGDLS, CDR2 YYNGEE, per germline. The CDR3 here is CASSVSGGVETQYF. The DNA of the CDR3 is TGTGCCAGCAGCGTAAGCGGGGGAGTGGAGACCCAGTACTTC.